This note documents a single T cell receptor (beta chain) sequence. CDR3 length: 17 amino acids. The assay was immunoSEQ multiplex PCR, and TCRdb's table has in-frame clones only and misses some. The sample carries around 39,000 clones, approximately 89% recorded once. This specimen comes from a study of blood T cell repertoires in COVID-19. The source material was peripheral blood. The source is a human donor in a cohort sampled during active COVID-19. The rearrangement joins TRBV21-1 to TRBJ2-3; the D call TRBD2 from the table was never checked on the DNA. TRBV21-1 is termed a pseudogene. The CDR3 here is CASSKVRAGGPADTQYF. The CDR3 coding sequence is TGTGCCAGCAGCAAAGTAAGAGCGGGAGGGCCCGCAGATACGCAGTATTTT.